A single sample is the source of the 29 T cell receptor beta chains below, sequenced in a study of breast tumors, draining lymph nodes, adjacent tissues. MiXCR, run by TCRdb on the multiplex PCR reads, gives a single entry per CDR3 protein. The table includes some 140,000 distinct CDR3 sequences, around 22% detected once. The lymph nodes were axillary draining lymph nodes from breast cancer patients. Material for sequencing was axillary lymph node tissue. The receptor source for this set is a female donor with breast cancer. Some clones in this sample may be carry-over from other donors' samples.

This clonotype was counted ten times or more. The gene calls are TRBV7-2 and TRBJ2-3; D gene uncertain. V shed 5 bases and J shed 5 bases, with 11 bases lying between them. CDR1 and CDR2 (germline): SGHTA, FQGNSA. The CDR3 has 13 amino acids. The CDR3 is CASSPRTGDTQYF. As DNA, the CDR3 is TGTGCCAGCAGCCCACGGACGGGAGATACGCAGTATTTT.

This clonotype was seen repeatedly, ten times or more. This chain connects TRBV4-3 to TRBJ2-7; TRBD2 aligns across 11 bases. CDR3 length: 17 amino acids. The germline CDR1 and CDR2 sequences are LGHNA and YSLEER. The V and J ends lost 3 bases and 7 bases, in that order; junction bases with no gene match: 14. CDR3: CASSQRTSGPTRGEQYF. The CDR3 nucleotides are TGCGCCAGCAGCCAGAGGACTAGCGGGCCTACACGCGGGGAGCAGTACTTC.

The sample holds many counts of this clonotype. The chain joins TRBV19 to TRBJ2-1, with D perhaps matching TRBD2 (5 bases). CDR1 and CDR2 from the germline V gene are LNHDA and SQIVND (reference sequence). The CDR3 has 14 residues. The V end was cut by 5 bases, the J end by 8 bases, with 16 bases between. In DNA form, the CDR3 reads TGTGCCAGTAGTTCTCATACTAGAACGGATGAGCAGTTCTTC. Encoded protein: CASSSHTRTDEQFF.

To note about this clonotype: This clone may be a read error of a much larger clone one base away. The gene calls are TRBV27 and TRBJ2-1, with 12 bases lining up with TRBD2. V lost 4 bases to trimming and J lost 4 bases; unmatched junction nucleotides: 11. The CDR3 runs 18 residues. Looked up from germline, CDR1 is MNHEY and CDR2 is SMNVEV (reference sequence). The CDR3 nucleotides are TGTGCCAGCAGTTCCAGGACTAGCGGGGCATCCTTTTACAATGAGCAGTTCTTC. It is translated as CASSSRTSGASFYNEQFF.

This clonotype showed up many times. The chain carries TRBV7-9 and TRBJ1-6; D gene ambiguous. This CDR3 spans 13 amino acids. Trimming pared 5 bases from V and 8 bases from J, leaving 10 bases between. Germline assignment: CDR1 SEHNR and CDR2 FQNEAQ (reference sequence). The CDR3 DNA reads as TGTGCCAGCAGCACTAACACGGATTCACCCCTCCACTTT. It is translated as CASSTNTDSPLHF.

This clonotype has just a few counts. CDR3 in amino acids: CASSGINQETQYF. In DNA form, the CDR3 reads TGTGCCAGCTCAGGGATAAACCAAGAGACCCAGTACTTC. The genes are TRBV28 and TRBJ2-5; perhaps TRBD1 as D (5 bases). With 8 bases removed from V and 0 bases from J, the gap between germline ends came to 10 bases. The germline gives CDR1 MDHEN, CDR2 SYDVKM. The CDR3 runs to 13 residues. Full variable domain (missing parts from reference TRBV28 and TRBJ2-5): DVKVTQSSRYLVKRTGEKVFLECVQDMDHENMFWYRQDPGLGLRLIYFSYDVKMKEKGDIPEGYSVSREKKERFSLILESASTNQTSMYLCASSGINQETQYFGPGTRLLVL.

This clonotype turned up a few times. The chain joins TRBV28 to TRBJ2-1; 8 bases match TRBD2. This CDR3 has 16 amino acids. Germline CDR1 reads MDHEN; CDR2 reads SYDVKM. Trimming at V came to 5 bases and at J to 5 bases, leaving 11 bases not matched to a gene. CDR3 in DNA: TGTGCCAGCAGTCAAGGGGGACTAGGGGGGCACAATGAGCAGTTCTTC. It yields the protein CASSQGGLGGHNEQFF.

Worth noting for this clonotype: A much larger clone lies one base from this, so it may be a read error. V gene TRBV18 combines with J gene TRBJ1-2; D is ambiguous. The germline V and J ends were trimmed by 6 bases and 8 bases, with 13 bases remaining between them. The CDR3 is 12 amino acids. Germline CDR1 is KGHSH and CDR2 is LQKENI. The CDR3 sequence is CASSWAGQGYTF. For the CDR3, the DNA is TGTGCCAGCTCCTGGGCTGGGCAGGGCTACACCTTC.

This clonotype was observed many times. The chain links TRBV20-1 to TRBJ2-3; 8 nucleotides match TRBD2. CDR1 and CDR2 from the germline V gene are DFQATT and SNEGSKA (reference sequence). The CDR3 runs to 14 residues. This chain's CDR3 is CSTGGLAGADTQYF. As DNA, the CDR3 is TGCAGCACCGGAGGACTAGCTGGCGCAGATACGCAGTATTTT.

This clonotype has at least ten counts. The V call is TRBV5-6, the J call TRBJ1-3, with TRBD1 as a possible D gene (6 bases). Between the trimmed V and J ends, which lost 3 bases and 0 bases, there was a span of 10 bases. The V gene's germline CDR1 is SGHDT and CDR2 YYEEEE. CDR3 length: 15 residues. In DNA form, the CDR3 reads TGTGCCAGCAGCTCCGGACAGTACTCTGGAAACACCATATATTTT. It codes for CASSSGQYSGNTIYF.

This clonotype has at least ten counts. This chain links TRBV6-5 with TRBJ2-2; D remains unclear. Germline V gene data show CDR1 as MNHEY and CDR2 as SVGAGI. The germline V and J ends were trimmed by 2 bases and 7 bases, with 20 bases remaining between them. The CDR3 has 17 amino acids. DNA of the CDR3: TGTGCCAGCAGTTACCGGGCGTCTGGGCTAGATAACGGGGAGCTGTTTTTT. This translates into CASSYRASGLDNGELFF.

There are many counts of this clonotype. V usage is TRBV5-1 and J usage is TRBJ2-2; D is unclear. The germline CDR1 and CDR2 sequences are SGHRS and YFSETQ. The V gene lost 4 bases and the J gene lost 7 bases, with 11 bases spanning the gap. The CDR3 contains 13 residues. In DNA form, the CDR3 reads TGCGCCAGCAGCGAGGTTCTTGGCGGGGAGCTGTTTTTT. It encodes CASSEVLGGELFF.

Worth noting for this clonotype: The conserved final phenylalanine or tryptophan is absent from the CDR3, which likely points to a read error. CDR3 nucleotide sequence: TGTGCCAGCAGCTTATCAGGGGCAAGGACAGATACGCAGTATTCT. As protein: CASSLSGARTDTQYS. The chain uses TRBV7-6 and TRBJ2-3, with D perhaps matching TRBD1 (6 bases). Germline V lookup: CDR1 SGHVS, CDR2 FNYEAQ. The CDR3 spans 15 residues. V dropped 2 bases and J dropped 3 bases, with 12 bases sitting between them.

This clonotype was recorded many times. This chain uses TRBV20-1 with TRBJ2-1, with 10 bases aligning to TRBD2. Per the germline V gene, CDR1 is DFQATT and CDR2 is SNEGSKA (reference sequence). The V and J ends lost 0 bases and 6 bases, in that order; junction bases with no gene match: 8. This CDR3 has 16 residues. CDR3 amino acids: CSARDPTAGGINEQFF. CDR3 in DNA: TGCAGTGCTAGAGATCCCACAGCGGGAGGGATCAATGAGCAGTTCTTC.

As for this clonotype: Since a much larger clone is just one base distant, this may be a read error. The chain employs TRBV24-1 and TRBJ2-2, with D possibly matching TRBD1 (5 bases). CDR1 and CDR2 from the germline V gene are KGHDR and SFDVKD. The CDR3 loop spans 16 amino acids. CDR3 loop: CATSDWTPSNTRELFF. DNA for the CDR3: TGTGCCACCAGTGATTGGACACCGTCCAACACCAGGGAGCTGTTTTTT.

There are a few counts of this clonotype. The genes are TRBV28 and TRBJ2-3; the match to TRBD2 covers 13 bases. J was trimmed by 3 bases and V by 5 bases; bases with no gene match: 2. CDR3 length: 15 residues. CDR1 MDHEN and CDR2 SYDVKM come from the germline V gene. CDR3 residues: CASSAGLAGTDTQYF. CDR3 in DNA: TGTGCCAGCAGTGCGGGACTAGCGGGGACAGATACGCAGTATTTT.

On this clonotype itself: Sequence at one end of the junction differs from germline and may be a read error. The V call is TRBV4-2, the J call TRBJ2-2, with D maybe TRBD1 (8 bases). CDR3 length: 18 residues. The germline gives CDR1 LGHNA, CDR2 YNFKEQ. The CDR3 DNA follows: TGTGCCAGCAGCCAAGAAGGGGGGGGCGGGACAGGTACCGGGGGGCTGTTTTTT. Amino acids: CASSQEGGGGTGTGGLFF.

In the case of this clonotype: At one of its ends the junction is not consistent with the germline gene, which may arise from a read error. The chain uses TRBV18 and TRBJ2-3; maybe TRBD2 (6 bases). This CDR3 has 15 amino acids. Germline V CDR1 and CDR2: KGHSH, LQKENI. The CDR3 sequence: CASSPNRLGTDTRYF. The CDR3 DNA reads TGTGCCAGCTCACCAAATCGACTAGGAACAGATACGCGGTATTTT.

This clonotype appeared once. V is TRBV29-1 and J is TRBJ2-7; 9 bases agree with TRBD1. V dropped 4 bases and J dropped 1; count of bases not matched to a gene: 2. There are 13 residues in the CDR3. Germline CDR1 reads SQVTM; CDR2 reads ANQGSEA. The DNA of the CDR3 is TGCAGCGTTGGGACAGGGGTGTCCTACGAGCAGTACTTC. Its protein product is CSVGTGVSYEQYF.

This clonotype was recorded many times. J is TRBJ1-5 and V is TRBV6-1; 7 nucleotides agree with TRBD1. Germline V gives CDR1 MNHNS, CDR2 SASEGT. This CDR3 region has 13 residues. V was pared by 2 bases and J by 11 bases, with 6 bases of the junction left unmatched. For the CDR3, the DNA is TGTGCCAGCAGTGAACACAGGGGCGCGGCCCAGCATTTT. Translation: CASSEHRGAAQHF.

This CDR3 is CASSEASSYGYTF. Here the CDR3 DNA reads TGTGCCAGCAGTGAAGCTTCAAGCTATGGCTACACCTTC. This chain links TRBV6-1 with TRBJ1-2, with no clear D. The CDR3 extends over 13 amino acids. CDR1 and CDR2 from the germline V gene are MNHNS and SASEGT. Trimming left V 0 bases short and J 4 bases short, with 6 bases between.

The sample holds many counts of this clonotype. The V and J genes are TRBV28 and TRBJ2-7, with D uncertain. The length of the CDR3 is 13 residues. V was clipped by 5 bases and J by 2 bases, with 10 bases between them. In germline, CDR1 is MDHEN, CDR2 SYDVKM. The CDR3 region has the DNA TGTGCCAGCAGTGAAGACAAGCCCTACGAGCAGTACTTC. It specifies CASSEDKPYEQYF.

This clonotype has at least ten counts. This rearrangement joins TRBV11-2 to TRBJ2-7; no reliable D call. There are 14 residues in the CDR3. Trimming left V 0 bases short and J 6 bases short, with 12 bases between. The germline gives CDR1 SGHAT, CDR2 FQNNGV. CDR3 in amino acids: CASSLEVGNSEQYF. DNA for the CDR3: TGTGCCAGCAGCTTAGAAGTGGGGAACTCCGAGCAGTACTTC.

This clonotype has at least ten counts. This chain joins TRBV7-6 and TRBJ2-7, with 7 positions matching TRBD1. Germline CDR1 reads SGHVS; CDR2 reads FNYEAQ. V was clipped by 0 bases and J by 7 bases; unmatched bases: 6. The CDR3 spans 14 residues. The CDR3 loop reads CASSLARGLGEQYF. CDR3 nucleotides: TGTGCCAGCAGCTTAGCGAGGGGGCTAGGAGAGCAGTACTTC.

This clonotype was counted many times. This chain connects TRBV7-9 to TRBJ2-3; 8 bases line up with TRBD1. Germline loops: CDR1 SEHNR, CDR2 FQNEAQ (reference sequence). The trim removed 5 bases at V and 0 bases at J, leaving 4 bases unmatched. The CDR3 spans 15 residues. CDR3 sequence (DNA): TGTGCCAGCAGCCTGGGGACAGGTAGCACAGATACGCAGTATTTT. It specifies CASSLGTGSTDTQYF.

Turning to this clonotype: Relative to the germline gene, one junction end is altered; a read error may explain this. This sequence joins TRBV9 and TRBJ2-2; D tentatively fits TRBD1 or TRBD2 (5 bases each). This CDR3 comprises 15 residues. CDR1 is SGDLS and CDR2 is YYNGEE in the germline V gene. The CDR3 loop is CASSFTGTGSGELLF. DNA for the CDR3: TGTGCCAGCAGCTTTACTGGGACCGGGTCCGGGGAGCTGCTTTTT. The full variable domain, with the rest looked up from reference TRBV9 and TRBJ2-2, is DSGVTQTPKHLITATGQRVTLRCSPRSGDLSVYWYQQSLDQGLQFLIQYYNGEERAKGNILERFSAQQFPDLHSELNLSSLELGDSALYFCASSFTGTGSGELLFGEGSRLTVL.

Remarks on this clonotype: A much bigger clone sits one base away, suggesting this may be a read error. The genes are TRBV12-3 or TRBV12-4 and TRBJ1-3; D is ambiguous. The CDR3 totals 12 residues. The CDR3 protein is CASSYYGSTIYF. The CDR3 coding sequence is TGTGCCAGCAGTTACTATGGAAGCACCATATATTTT.

This clonotype showed up many times. The chain is built from TRBV24-1 and TRBJ1-2; 9 nucleotides align to TRBD1. The V segment lost 1 base and the J segment 6 bases; nucleotides outside the gene matches: 5. Germline V CDR1 and CDR2: KGHDR, SFDVKD. CDR3 length equals 15 residues. The CDR3 reads CATSDFTGGADGYTF. CDR3 DNA: TGTGCCACCAGTGATTTTACAGGGGGCGCGGATGGCTACACCTTC.

This clonotype was seen at least ten times. V usage is TRBV19 and J usage is TRBJ1-4, with TRBD1 as a possible D gene (6 bases). This CDR3 region has 19 residues. CDR1 and CDR2 (germline): LNHDA, SQIVND (reference sequence). The V end lost 4 bases, the J end lost 8 bases, and 29 bases lay between the germline ends. CDR3 loop: CASSTGGGNREDEGEKLFF. The CDR3 DNA reads as TGTGCCAGTAGTACCGGTGGGGGTAACAGGGAGGACGAGGGCGAAAAACTGTTTTTT.